This T cell receptor (beta chain) was found in a study of blood T cell repertoires in COVID-19. V was clipped by 2 bases and J by 6 bases; unmatched bases: 5. This CDR3 spans 14 amino acids. Germline V gene sequence: CDR1 KGHSH, CDR2 LQKENI. Produced via immunoSEQ multiplex PCR; TCRdb's table is partial and in-frame only. Among some 230,000 clones listed, roughly 84% were seen once. Specimen: peripheral blood. The chain uses TRBV18 and TRBJ2-3; 7 bases are shared with TRBD2. The origin of this receptor is a man aged 40-49 years with acute or convalescent COVID-19. CDR3 loop: CASSPGAGSDTQYF. The CDR3 DNA follows: TGTGCCAGCTCACCAGGAGCGGGGAGCGATACGCAGTATTTT.